This TCR beta chain derives from a study of shared clonotypes between healthy human individuals. Donors were healthy HIV-negative adults without recently reported acute infections or vaccinations. Study-wide points: Incompleteness in sorted-subset sequencing, despite large depth, was shown by rarefaction. With few donors, the genetic and exposure-history diversity represented was limited.

Germline loops: CDR1 MNHNS, CDR2 SASEGT. The length of the CDR3 is 13 residues. Source study methods: ImmunoSEQ junction-only sequences lacked quality scores, so their filtering differed. The assay was immunoSEQ multiplex PCR, and TCRdb's table has in-frame clones only and misses some. That table gives V, J and clone size, and the DNA gave D and trimming. Among around 2.1 million clones listed, roughly 95% were seen once. Notes on this clone: Its target is unknown. Its ends do not fully match the called genes, so a read error is possible.

The chain couples TRBV6-1 to TRBJ2-7; 9 nucleotides align to TRBD1. What was sequenced was naive CD4+ T cells sorted from blood. Specified subset: CD45RA+ positively selected. The sequence was collected from a man aged 18 to 29 in good health. CDR3 nucleotide sequence: TGTGCCAGCAGCACGGGCGGAGGGGACAGGGAAGGCTTC. Translation: CASSTGGGDREGF.